These T cell receptor beta chains were read from a single sample in a study of blood T cell repertoires in COVID-19. Some clones are missing from TCRdb's copy, which holds only in-frame ones; the method was immunoSEQ multiplex PCR. There are approximately 210,000 clones in the sample; roughly 80% occur only once, and around 5.4% lies in the top ten. Sequencing was performed on peripheral blood. The origin of the receptors is a human donor in a cohort sampled during active COVID-19. The CDR3 runs from the conserved cysteine through the conserved F or W. Fields, in order: clone size, J gene, V gene, D gene, CDR3 DNA, CDR3 protein. A D gene is named only where the DNA matches it firmly. Clone size is not always given. Where it is, it says once, few, many or a class for expanded clones.

abundance: -
j_gene: TRBJ1-1
v_gene: TRBV19
d_gene: -
CDR3nt: TGTGCCAGTATCCCCGGCGGGTTGAACACTGAAGCTTTCTTT
CDR3aa: CASIPGGLNTEAFF

abundance: -
j_gene: TRBJ2-7
v_gene: TRBV3-1/TRBV3-2
d_gene: TRBD2
CDR3nt: TGTGCCAGCAGCCAATACAGCGGGAGGACCTACGAGCAGTACTTC
CDR3aa: CASSQYSGRTYEQYF

abundance: few
j_gene: TRBJ2-7
v_gene: TRBV4-2
d_gene: TRBD2
CDR3nt: TGTGCCAGCAGCCAAGGACTAGCGGGAGTCCACGAGCAGTACTTC
CDR3aa: CASSQGLAGVHEQYF

abundance: -
j_gene: TRBJ2-1
v_gene: TRBV12-5
d_gene: TRBD2
CDR3nt: TGTGCTAGTGGTTTCGGACTAGCGGGGGGCGGTATCGTGGATGAGCAGTTCTTC
CDR3aa: CASGFGLAGGGIVDEQFF

abundance: -
j_gene: TRBJ1-1
v_gene: TRBV10-2
d_gene: -
CDR3nt: TGCGCCAGCAGCTTTAGACAGTACAACACTGAAGCTTTCTTT
CDR3aa: CASSFRQYNTEAFF

abundance: -
j_gene: TRBJ2-7
v_gene: TRBV19
d_gene: -
CDR3nt: TGTGCCAGTAGTATATTTCTACGGGGTACCTACGAGCAGTACTTC
CDR3aa: CASSIFLRGTYEQYF

abundance: -
j_gene: TRBJ1-3
v_gene: TRBV4-3
d_gene: TRBD1
CDR3nt: TGCGCCAGCAGCTTTGGGACAGGGAACTCTGGAAACACCATATATTTT
CDR3aa: CASSFGTGNSGNTIYF

abundance: -
j_gene: TRBJ1-1
v_gene: TRBV28
d_gene: -
CDR3nt: TGTGCCAGCAGTCTGCTACAGCTGAACACTGAAGCTTTCTTT
CDR3aa: CASSLLQLNTEAFF

abundance: once
j_gene: TRBJ2-1
v_gene: TRBV6-2/TRBV6-3
d_gene: TRBD2
CDR3nt: TGTGCCAGCAGTACCAATTGGGACTACCGTGGGTTCTTC
CDR3aa: CASSTNWDYRGFF

abundance: -
j_gene: TRBJ2-1
v_gene: TRBV20-1
d_gene: TRBD2
CDR3nt: TGCAGTGCTCCGAGCGGGAGAGTGCAGTTCTTC
CDR3aa: CSAPSGRVQFF

abundance: once
j_gene: TRBJ1-1
v_gene: TRBV18
d_gene: -
CDR3nt: TGTGCCAGCTCACCAATTTGGAGGGTCCCACCAGTTGAAGCTTTCTTT
CDR3aa: CASSPIWRVPPVEAFF

abundance: -
j_gene: TRBJ2-7
v_gene: TRBV5-1
d_gene: TRBD1
CDR3nt: TGCGCCAGCAGCTTGGGACCCGGGACAGGGTGGGAGCAGTACTTC
CDR3aa: CASSLGPGTGWEQYF

abundance: -
j_gene: TRBJ1-5
v_gene: TRBV6-1
d_gene: -
CDR3nt: TGTGCCAGCAGTGACAGGGGATATCAGCCCCAGCATTTT
CDR3aa: CASSDRGYQPQHF

abundance: few
j_gene: TRBJ1-2
v_gene: TRBV9
d_gene: -
CDR3nt: TGTGCCAGCAGCGGACAGAACTATGGCTACACCTTC
CDR3aa: CASSGQNYGYTF

abundance: -
j_gene: TRBJ1-6
v_gene: TRBV7-8
d_gene: -
CDR3nt: TGTGCCAGCAGCCCCCGCCAAGCACCCGACTATAATTCACCCCTCCACTTT
CDR3aa: CASSPRQAPDYNSPLHF

abundance: once
j_gene: TRBJ2-5
v_gene: TRBV5-6
d_gene: -
CDR3nt: TGTGCCAGCAGCTTATCTGGGGGAGGAGTCGCCCAGTACTTC
CDR3aa: CASSLSGGGVAQYF

abundance: -
j_gene: TRBJ1-1
v_gene: TRBV24-1
d_gene: -
CDR3nt: TGTGCCACCAGTGGGGTAGGCGGAGCTTTCTTT
CDR3aa: CATSGVGGAFF

abundance: -
j_gene: TRBJ2-7
v_gene: TRBV12-2
d_gene: -
CDR3nt: TGTGCAAGTCGCTTAGACAGTCACTACGAGCAGTACTTC
CDR3aa: CASRLDSHYEQYF

abundance: -
j_gene: TRBJ1-1
v_gene: TRBV9
d_gene: -
CDR3nt: TGTGCCAGCAGCGCTAGCCAAACAGCGATTGAAGCTTTCTTT
CDR3aa: CASSASQTAIEAFF

abundance: -
j_gene: TRBJ1-1
v_gene: TRBV21-1
d_gene: -
CDR3nt: TGTGCCAGCAGCAAAGGGCATCCCGCTGAAGCTTTCTTT
CDR3aa: CASSKGHPAEAFF

abundance: -
j_gene: TRBJ2-7
v_gene: TRBV5-1
d_gene: -
CDR3nt: TGCGCCAGCAGCGGGGGCGGCACGACCTACGAGCAGTACTTC
CDR3aa: CASSGGGTTYEQYF

abundance: -
j_gene: TRBJ2-7
v_gene: TRBV7-2
d_gene: -
CDR3nt: TGTGCCAGCAGCTTACTCCCGGCCCTAACGGGCTACGAGCAGTACTTC
CDR3aa: CASSLLPALTGYEQYF

abundance: once
j_gene: TRBJ1-2
v_gene: TRBV28
d_gene: -
CDR3nt: TGTGCCAGCAGCCTGGGGGCAGAGAGATATGGCTACACCTTC
CDR3aa: CASSLGAERYGYTF

abundance: -
j_gene: TRBJ2-6
v_gene: TRBV19
d_gene: -
CDR3nt: TGTGCCAGTAGTGCACCGGGACTGCGAGAATCTGGGGCCAACGTCCTGACTTTC
CDR3aa: CASSAPGLRESGANVLTF

abundance: -
j_gene: TRBJ2-7
v_gene: TRBV5-1
d_gene: -
CDR3nt: TGCGCCACCTCGGTAGGGACTGCCCCCTACGAGCAGTACTTC
CDR3aa: CATSVGTAPYEQYF

abundance: -
j_gene: TRBJ2-1
v_gene: TRBV5-1
d_gene: TRBD2
CDR3nt: TGCGCCAGCAGCCCCGAGGGGACTAGCGGGAGGTATGAGCAGTTCTTC
CDR3aa: CASSPEGTSGRYEQFF

abundance: -
j_gene: TRBJ1-2
v_gene: TRBV30
d_gene: TRBD1
CDR3nt: TGTGCCTGGAGTGTTCCCGGGACAGCCTATGGCTACACCTTC
CDR3aa: CAWSVPGTAYGYTF

abundance: -
j_gene: TRBJ1-1
v_gene: TRBV29-1
d_gene: TRBD1
CDR3nt: TGCAGCGTACCCCCGACCGGGACAGAGAACACTGAAGCTTTCTTT
CDR3aa: CSVPPTGTENTEAFF

abundance: -
j_gene: TRBJ1-1
v_gene: TRBV7-9
d_gene: TRBD1
CDR3nt: TGTGCCAGCAGCCGCCTAGGACAGGGCTCCACTGAAGCTTTCTTT
CDR3aa: CASSRLGQGSTEAFF

abundance: once
j_gene: TRBJ1-1
v_gene: TRBV13
d_gene: -
CDR3nt: TGTGCCAGCAGCTTAGCTACGGGGAACACTGAAGCTTTCTTT
CDR3aa: CASSLATGNTEAFF

abundance: -
j_gene: TRBJ2-7
v_gene: TRBV9
d_gene: -
CDR3nt: TGTGCCAGCAGCCCTCGGGGGGCTGGGTCCTACGAGCAGTACTTC
CDR3aa: CASSPRGAGSYEQYF

abundance: -
j_gene: TRBJ2-1
v_gene: TRBV4-3
d_gene: TRBD1
CDR3nt: TGCGCCAGCAGCCCAGGGACAGGGTATACCTACAATGAGCAGTTCTTC
CDR3aa: CASSPGTGYTYNEQFF

abundance: -
j_gene: TRBJ2-7
v_gene: TRBV7-2
d_gene: TRBD2
CDR3nt: TGTGCCAGCAGCTCCGGACTAGCGGTCTACGAGCAGTACTTC
CDR3aa: CASSSGLAVYEQYF

abundance: -
j_gene: TRBJ1-5
v_gene: TRBV27
d_gene: -
CDR3nt: TGTGCCAGCAGTTTCGTCGGTGAGGCTCGTAATCAGCCCCAGCATTTT
CDR3aa: CASSFVGEARNQPQHF

abundance: -
j_gene: TRBJ2-5
v_gene: TRBV19
d_gene: TRBD2
CDR3nt: TGTGCCAGTAGTCCCCGGACTAGCGCCCAGAGGAAAGAGACCCAGTACTTC
CDR3aa: CASSPRTSAQRKETQYF

abundance: -
j_gene: TRBJ2-3
v_gene: TRBV18
d_gene: -
CDR3nt: TGTGCCAGCTCACCAGGGGACTCGAAAAACACAGATACGCAGTATTTT
CDR3aa: CASSPGDSKNTDTQYF

abundance: -
j_gene: TRBJ1-4
v_gene: TRBV5-1
d_gene: -
CDR3nt: TGCGCCAGCAGCCGTTACCGGGACACCCCCAATGAAAAACTGTTTTTT
CDR3aa: CASSRYRDTPNEKLFF

abundance: -
j_gene: TRBJ2-1
v_gene: TRBV7-8
d_gene: -
CDR3nt: TGTGCCAGCAGCCCTCGACGGGCCACGGACTTAATCTCCTACAATGAGCAGTTCTTC
CDR3aa: CASSPRRATDLISYNEQFF

abundance: -
j_gene: TRBJ1-1
v_gene: TRBV7-3
d_gene: TRBD1
CDR3nt: TGTGCCAGCAGCACCGGGACAGGGGGCACTGAAGCTTTCTTT
CDR3aa: CASSTGTGGTEAFF

abundance: -
j_gene: TRBJ1-4
v_gene: TRBV7-9
d_gene: -
CDR3nt: TGTGCCAGCAGCTTAGATCGGGGGGGAAATGAAAAACTGTTTTTT
CDR3aa: CASSLDRGGNEKLFF

abundance: -
j_gene: TRBJ1-2
v_gene: TRBV28
d_gene: -
CDR3nt: TGTGCCAGCAGTTATGGGGGGGGTACGGTCTATGGCTACACCTTC
CDR3aa: CASSYGGGTVYGYTF

abundance: few
j_gene: TRBJ2-1
v_gene: TRBV27
d_gene: TRBD2
CDR3nt: TGTGCCAGCGGGGAGCGGGAGCCTCGCAATGAGCAGTTCTTC
CDR3aa: CASGEREPRNEQFF

abundance: -
j_gene: TRBJ2-5
v_gene: TRBV7-2
d_gene: TRBD1
CDR3nt: TGTGCCAGCAGCCCCCAGGGACAGAGAGAGACCCAGTACTTC
CDR3aa: CASSPQGQRETQYF

abundance: -
j_gene: TRBJ1-1
v_gene: TRBV6-6
d_gene: -
CDR3nt: TGTGCCAGCAGAAGGCAGGGTCGGGCTGAAGCTTTCTTT
CDR3aa: CASRRQGRAEAFF

abundance: -
j_gene: TRBJ1-5
v_gene: TRBV7-9
d_gene: -
CDR3nt: TGTGCCAGCAGCTTATACCAGACTGAACGAGATCAGCCCCAGCATTTT
CDR3aa: CASSLYQTERDQPQHF

abundance: -
j_gene: TRBJ2-2
v_gene: TRBV9
d_gene: TRBD2
CDR3nt: TGTGCCAGCAGCGTATCTAGCGGGAGGAGCACCGGGGAGCTGTTTTTT
CDR3aa: CASSVSSGRSTGELFF

abundance: few
j_gene: TRBJ1-2
v_gene: TRBV28
d_gene: TRBD1
CDR3nt: TGTGCCAGCAACCACCGGGACAGGCGGGCCTATGGCTACACCTTC
CDR3aa: CASNHRDRRAYGYTF

abundance: -
j_gene: TRBJ2-7
v_gene: TRBV27
d_gene: -
CDR3nt: TGTGCCAGCAGTTTAATGCCCGGCTCCTACGAGCAGTACTTC
CDR3aa: CASSLMPGSYEQYF

abundance: -
j_gene: TRBJ1-1
v_gene: TRBV18
d_gene: -
CDR3nt: TGTGCCAGCTCGCTCACGGGGGGGGCTGAAGCTTTCTTT
CDR3aa: CASSLTGGAEAFF

abundance: -
j_gene: TRBJ2-5
v_gene: TRBV11-3
d_gene: TRBD1
CDR3nt: TGTGCCAGCAGCTTAGCGGGACAGGGACCCCAAGAGACCCAGTACTTC
CDR3aa: CASSLAGQGPQETQYF

abundance: -
j_gene: TRBJ2-1
v_gene: TRBV7-3
d_gene: -
CDR3nt: TGTGCCAGCAGCTTAAGCGGGGGCACGGGCAATGAGCAGTTCTTC
CDR3aa: CASSLSGGTGNEQFF

abundance: -
j_gene: TRBJ2-1
v_gene: TRBV5-4
d_gene: -
CDR3nt: TGTGCCAGCAGCCCCATAGAGGTCTACAATGAGCAGTTCTTC
CDR3aa: CASSPIEVYNEQFF

abundance: -
j_gene: TRBJ1-5
v_gene: TRBV18
d_gene: -
CDR3nt: TGTGCCAGCTCACCGGGGGGTGGCGGCAATCAGCCCCAGCATTTT
CDR3aa: CASSPGGGGNQPQHF

abundance: -
j_gene: TRBJ2-2
v_gene: TRBV4-3
d_gene: TRBD2
CDR3nt: TGCGCCAGCAGGGTCAGCGGGAACGCCCCCGGGGAGCTGTTTTTT
CDR3aa: CASRVSGNAPGELFF

abundance: -
j_gene: TRBJ2-7
v_gene: TRBV7-2
d_gene: TRBD2
CDR3nt: TGTGCCAGCAGCTCAAGACTAGCGGGAGTCTACGAGCAGTACTTC
CDR3aa: CASSSRLAGVYEQYF